This is a list of T cell receptor beta chains from one sample in a study of OX40 agonist ivuxolimab in advanced cancers. Profiled with immunoSEQ multiplex PCR; TCRdb holds only in-frame clones, not every one. Among 40,000 to 65,000 clones, roughly 84% were seen once, and the ten largest hold 1.5%. Sequencing was performed on CD4+ or CD8+ T cells sorted from blood, taken in a trial of the OX40 agonist ivuxolimab. These receptors all come from an adult with an advanced solid tumor such as melanoma, head and neck, liver or kidney cancer. Each CDR3 is given with its conserved first and last residue. D genes are given only for firm matches. The size of a clone is reported for some rows only, either as once, few or many, or as a class for expanded clones.

>-|TRBV20-1|-|TRBJ2-7
TGCAGTGCTAGTAAGGGAGAGCAGTACTTC
CSASKGEQYF
>TRBD2|TRBV27|-|TRBJ2-3
TGTGCCAGCAGCCGACAGGGGGCGTCTAGCGGGAGGGCTAGCACAGATACGCAGTATTTT
CASSRQGASSGRASTDTQYF
>-|TRBV19|-|TRBJ1-4
TGTGCCAGTAGTACGGCCGGGGGTAGTGAAAAACTGTTTTTT
CASSTAGGSEKLFF
>TRBD2|TRBV5-1|-|TRBJ2-1
TGCGCCAGCAGCCTTACTAGCGGGAGGATGTATGAGCAGTTCTTC
CASSLTSGRMYEQFF
>TRBD1|TRBV2|-|TRBJ1-1
TGTGCCAGCAGTCGGACAGGACTGAACACTGAAGCTTTCTTT
CASSRTGLNTEAFF
>TRBD1|TRBV5-6|-|TRBJ1-4
TGTGCCAGCATCGAACGGGGACAGGGGATTGAAAAACTGTTTTTT
CASIERGQGIEKLFF
>-|TRBV19|-|TRBJ1-3
TGTGCCAGTAGTTCGGACGCTGTGGCTGGAAACACCATATATTTT
CASSSDAVAGNTIYF
>-|TRBV30|-|TRBJ1-6
TGTGCCTGGAGTGTACGGGGGGGGAATTCACCCCTCCACTTT
CAWSVRGGNSPLHF
>-|TRBV18|-|TRBJ1-3
TGTGCCAGCTCACCGGGGGTCTCTGGAAACACCATATATTTT
CASSPGVSGNTIYF
>-|TRBV6-5|-|TRBJ1-4
TGTGCCAGCAGCTCTACACCGCGGGGGGAAAAACTGTTTTTT
CASSSTPRGEKLFF
>TRBD1|TRBV14|-|TRBJ1-5
TGTGCCAGCAGCCAAGGTGGACAGGGCCCGAATCAGCCCCAGCATTTT
CASSQGGQGPNQPQHF
>-|TRBV30|once|TRBJ2-4
TGTGCCTGGAGTATTACCGGGCCCCCGGTTTTGAACTTC
CAWSITGPPVLNF
>-|TRBV4-1|-|TRBJ1-6
TGCGCCAGCAGCCCCGGACCGACCAATTCACCCCTTCACTTT
CASSPGPTNSPLHF
>-|TRBV9|-|TRBJ2-7
TGTGCCAGCAGCCCGACAGCGACCTACGAGCAGTACTTC
CASSPTATYEQYF
>-|TRBV30|-|TRBJ1-5
TGTGCCTGGAGTGTAAGGACCGGCAATCAGCCCCAGCATTTT
CAWSVRTGNQPQHF
>-|TRBV5-1|-|TRBJ1-2
TGCGCCAGCAGCTTGGAACAAGGGGGATCCACCTTC
CASSLEQGGSTF
>-|TRBV6-5|few|TRBJ1-2
TGTGCCAGCAGTTCATTGTCGGGAGGGTCATACTATGGCTACACCTTC
CASSSLSGGSYYGYTF
>-|TRBV5-6|-|TRBJ1-5
TGTGCCAGCAGCTTGGGCGGGGCGTTTGGGACTCAGCCCCAGCATTTT
CASSLGGAFGTQPQHF
>-|TRBV28|-|TRBJ2-5
TGTGCCAGCGCAAACCCGGGGGAGACCCAGTACTTC
CASANPGETQYF
>TRBD1|TRBV10-3|-|TRBJ2-5
TGTGCCATCAGTGAGGGGACAGGGCAAGAGACCCAGTACTTC
CAISEGTGQETQYF
>-|TRBV2|-|TRBJ2-7
TGTGCCAGCAGTGATGGTTTTGAATCCTACGAGCAGTACTTC
CASSDGFESYEQYF
>-|TRBV27|once|TRBJ2-7
TGTGCCAGCAGTCCCTCTAATGGCCCCTACGAGCAGTACTTC
CASSPSNGPYEQYF
>TRBD1|TRBV4-1|-|TRBJ2-2
TGCGCCAGCAGTCATCGGGACAGGGGAAACACCGGGGAGCTGTTTTTT
CASSHRDRGNTGELFF
>-|TRBV6-1|-|TRBJ2-5
TGTGCCAGCCGTGACCCCCCGGGGGAGACCCAGTACTTC
CASRDPPGETQYF
>-|TRBV5-1|once|TRBJ2-3
TGCGCCAGCAGCCCTGGGAATACTGGGGGCACAGATACGCAGTATTTT
CASSPGNTGGTDTQYF